This TCR beta chain was sequenced during a study of T cell repertoires in cytomegalovirus infection. Study at large: HLA-C-restricted CMV epitopes, recently identified, and well-studied HLA-B-restricted ones were used by the study.

The CDR3 covers 17 residues. Trimming left V 2 bases short and J 3 bases short, with 19 bases between. Germline V lookup: CDR1 MNHEY, CDR2 SMNVEV (reference sequence). MiXCR, run by TCRdb on the reads, gives a single entry per CDR3 protein. The sample consists of some 99,000 distinct CDR3 sequences, 25% to 30% of them appearing once. As concerns this clonotype: Antigen: not known.

The chain joins TRBV27 to TRBJ2-5; either TRBD1 or TRBD2 may fit D (6 bases each). The specimen was CD8+ T cells from cultured PBMCs, collected from culture after CMV antigen stimulation. This receptor was identified in a human donor in good health (CMV status not recorded). Some clones in this sample may be carry-over from other donors' samples. CDR3 in DNA: TGTGCCAGCAGTTTAATTGGGGGGCCTGGTTCGGAAGAGACCCAGTACTTC. It yields the protein CASSLIGGPGSEETQYF.